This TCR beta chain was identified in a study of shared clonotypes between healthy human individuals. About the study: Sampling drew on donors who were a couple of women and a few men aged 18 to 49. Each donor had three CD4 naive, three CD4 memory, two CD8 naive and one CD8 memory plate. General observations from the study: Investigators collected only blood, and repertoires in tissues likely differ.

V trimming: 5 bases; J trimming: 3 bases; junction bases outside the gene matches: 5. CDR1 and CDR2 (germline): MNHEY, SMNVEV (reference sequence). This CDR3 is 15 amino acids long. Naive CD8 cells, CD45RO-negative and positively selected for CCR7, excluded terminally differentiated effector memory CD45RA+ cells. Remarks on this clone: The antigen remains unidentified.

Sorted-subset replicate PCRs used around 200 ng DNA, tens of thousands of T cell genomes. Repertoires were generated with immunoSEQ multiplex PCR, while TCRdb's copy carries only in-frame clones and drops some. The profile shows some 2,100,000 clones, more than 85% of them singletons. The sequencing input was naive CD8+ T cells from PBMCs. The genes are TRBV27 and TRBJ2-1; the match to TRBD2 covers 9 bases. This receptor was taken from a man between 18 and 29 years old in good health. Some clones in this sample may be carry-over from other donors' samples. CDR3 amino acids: CASSPKAGGYNEQFF. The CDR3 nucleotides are TGTGCCAGCAGTCCCAAAGCGGGAGGCTACAATGAGCAGTTCTTC.